These 8 T cell receptor beta chains were sequenced from one sample in a study of control samples from healthy donors and cancer patients. Some clones are missing from TCRdb's copy, which holds only in-frame ones; the method was immunoSEQ multiplex PCR. The sample comprises about 94,000 clones, 75% to 95% of which are singletons, and 3% to 4.5% rests with the top ten. The sample consisted of blood. The receptors stem from a woman younger than 30 in good health.

The J gene is TRBJ1-1, the V gene TRBV6-2 or TRBV6-3; possibly TRBD1 for D (5 bases). CDR3 length equals 13 residues. Germline CDR1 MNHEY, CDR2 SVGEGT. Trimming shortened V by 6 bases and J by 6 bases, and 14 bases separated the two germline ends. CDR3 DNA: TGTGCCAGCAGCTCCGGGGCGGCTCCTGAAGCTTTCTTT. Translating it yields CASSSGAAPEAFF.

This clone has a single count. The genes are TRBV11-3 and TRBJ1-1, with D hard to call. Germline V gene data show CDR1 as SGHNT and CDR2 as YENEEA. This CDR3 is 14 amino acids long. The V and J ends lost 3 bases and 1 base respectively, with 9 bases between them. The CDR3 region has the DNA TGTGCCAGCAGCTTGGCAGGCGAGAACACTGAAGCTTTCTTT. Translated, it gives CASSLAGENTEAFF.

J is TRBJ2-2 and V is TRBV2; D is unclear. This CDR3 comprises 14 residues. Germline CDR1 reads SNHLY; CDR2 reads FYNNEI. The V end was cut by 7 bases, the J end by 0 bases, with 9 bases between. The CDR3 DNA follows: TGTGCCAGCAATTACCGAACGAACACCGGGGAGCTGTTTTTT. Its translation: CASNYRTNTGELFF.

The chain couples TRBV19 to TRBJ1-1; 8 nucleotides agree with TRBD1. CDR1 LNHDA and CDR2 SQIVND come from the germline V gene (reference sequence). The CDR3 contains 15 residues. J lost 3 bases, V lost 2 bases, and 5 bases had no gene match. The CDR3 region is CASSIRTGLDTEAFF. The CDR3 DNA reads as TGTGCCAGTAGTATAAGGACAGGGCTAGACACTGAAGCTTTCTTT.

The chain combines TRBV5-8 with TRBJ1-1, with a tentative D call TRBD1 (5 bases). Germline loops: CDR1 SGHTS, CDR2 YDEGEE. The V gene lost 4 bases and the J gene lost 4 bases, with 14 bases spanning the gap. The CDR3 runs to 14 residues. The CDR3 DNA sequence: TGTGCCAGCAGCCAGGCAGGGTTGATCACTGAAGCTTTCTTT. Protein product: CASSQAGLITEAFF.

The gene calls are TRBV3-1 (or the pseudogene TRBV3-2) and TRBJ1-3; the D gene is possibly TRBD1 (5 bases). Looked up from germline, CDR1 is LGHDT and CDR2 is YNNKEL (reference sequence). This CDR3 has 17 amino acids. V lost 4 bases, J lost 0 bases, and 16 bases lay in between. CDR3 loop: CASSLNRDSNSGNTIYF. CDR3 in DNA: TGTGCCAGCAGCCTGAACCGGGACTCCAACTCTGGAAACACCATATATTTT.

V and J are TRBV7-9 and TRBJ2-1; D assignment may be TRBD1 or TRBD2 (5 bases each). This CDR3 region has 14 residues. The ends were cut back, 3 bases at V and 10 bases at J, with 16 bases in the middle. Germline-derived CDR1 and CDR2 are SEHNR and FQNEAQ (reference sequence). The CDR3 loop reads CASSFDSRWGEQFF. The CDR3 nucleotides are TGTGCCAGCAGCTTCGACTCTCGCTGGGGGGAGCAGTTCTTC. Based on the CDR3 plus reference TRBV7-9 and TRBJ2-1, the full variable domain is DTGVSQNPRHKITKRGQNVTFRCDPISEHNRLYWYRQTLGQGPEFLTYFQNEAQLEKSRLLSDRFSAERPKGSFSTLEIQRTEQGDSAMYLCASSFDSRWGEQFFGPGTRLTVL.

The sample holds a few counts of this clone. This sample includes further DNA sequences coding for the same CDR3. The chain uses TRBV29-1 and TRBJ1-1, with 7 bases matching TRBD1. After removal of 5 bases from V and 2 bases from J, the junction contained 5 bases not matched to a gene. The germline V gene has CDR1 SQVTM and CDR2 ANQGSEA. The length of the CDR3 is 13 residues. The CDR3 loop reads CSVMTGPNTEAFF. In DNA form, the CDR3 reads TGCAGCGTTATGACAGGGCCTAACACTGAAGCTTTCTTT. Supplemented by reference TRBV29-1 and TRBJ1-1, the full variable domain reads SAVISQKPSRDICQRGTSLTIQCQVDSQVTMMFWYRQQPGQSLTLIATANQGSEATYESGFVIDKFPISRPNLTFSTLTVSNMSPEDSSIYLCSVMTGPNTEAFFGQGTRLTVV.